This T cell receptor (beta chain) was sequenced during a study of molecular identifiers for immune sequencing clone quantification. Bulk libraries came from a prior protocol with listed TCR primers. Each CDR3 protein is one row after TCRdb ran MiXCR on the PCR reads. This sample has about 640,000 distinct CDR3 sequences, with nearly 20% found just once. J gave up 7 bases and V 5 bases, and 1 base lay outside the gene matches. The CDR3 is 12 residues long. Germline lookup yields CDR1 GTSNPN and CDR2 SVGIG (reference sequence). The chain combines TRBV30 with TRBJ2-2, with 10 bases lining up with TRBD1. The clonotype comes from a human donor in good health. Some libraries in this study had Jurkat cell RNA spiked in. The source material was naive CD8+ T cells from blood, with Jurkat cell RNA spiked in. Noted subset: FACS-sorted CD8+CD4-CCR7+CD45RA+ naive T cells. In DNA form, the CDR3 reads TGTGCCTGGGGACAGGGGGTCGGGGAGCTGTTTTTT. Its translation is CAWGQGVGELFF.